Listed below are T cell receptor beta chains from one sample, sequenced in a study of shared clonotypes between healthy human individuals. TCRdb's copy holds only in-frame clones and misses some; the assay was immunoSEQ multiplex PCR. The sample holds millions of clones, over 85% seen once. What was sequenced was naive CD4+ T cells sorted from blood. These receptors came from a man aged 18 to 35 in good health. Each CDR3 is given with its conserved first and last residue. The D gene is left open where the match is weak. Size is stated for part of the rows, as once, few or many counts, or as a class when the clone is expanded.

v_gene	abundance	d_gene	j_gene	CDR3aa	CDR3nt
TRBV10-2	NA	TRBD2	TRBJ2-2	CASRLAGAGTGELFF	TGCGCCAGTCGACTAGCGGGAGCAGGGACCGGGGAGCTGTTTTTT
TRBV18	NA	NA	TRBJ1-5	CASSLNGGNQPQHF	TGTGCCAGCTCACTCAACGGGGGGAATCAGCCCCAGCATTTT
TRBV4-1	NA	NA	TRBJ2-3	CASSQDVTFTGRTQYF	TGCGCCAGCAGCCAAGACGTTACCTTTACGGGAAGAACGCAGTATTTT
TRBV23-1	NA	NA	TRBJ2-5	CASSQHDREDGETQYF	TGCGCCAGCAGTCAGCATGACAGGGAGGATGGAGAGACCCAGTACTTC
TRBV25-1	NA	NA	TRBJ2-1	CASSDKMGRGAYNEQFF	TGTGCCAGCAGTGATAAGATGGGCAGGGGTGCGTACAATGAGCAGTTCTTC
TRBV30	NA	NA	TRBJ2-7	CAWSVLRSGARGEQYF	TGTGCCTGGAGTGTACTCCGTTCGGGGGCTAGAGGGGAGCAGTACTTC
TRBV4-3	NA	TRBD2	TRBJ2-1	CASSQAGTSGSLNNEQFF	TGCGCCAGCAGCCAAGCCGGGACTAGCGGGAGCCTCAACAATGAGCAGTTCTTC
TRBV15	NA	NA	TRBJ1-1	CATRGRNRGLWNTEAFF	TGTGCCACCAGAGGACGTAACAGAGGACTTTGGAACACTGAAGCTTTCTTT
TRBV14	once	TRBD2	TRBJ2-7	CASSQEVDSGIYEQYF	TGTGCCAGCAGCCAAGAGGTTGATAGCGGGATCTACGAGCAGTACTTC
TRBV6-1	NA	TRBD1	TRBJ2-2	CASSARGQGLTGELFF	TGTGCCAGCAGTGCGAGAGGACAGGGGCTCACCGGGGAGCTGTTTTTT
TRBV29-1	many	NA	TRBJ2-5	CSVEGRAGETQYF	TGCAGCGTTGAAGGCCGCGCAGGAGAGACCCAGTACTTC
TRBV2	NA	TRBD1	TRBJ1-5	CASSVQGGNQPQHF	TGTGCCAGCAGTGTCCAGGGGGGGAATCAGCCCCAGCATTTT
TRBV7-2	NA	NA	TRBJ1-2	CASSLAWAPMDYGYTF	TGTGCCAGCAGCTTAGCGTGGGCGCCCATGGACTATGGCTACACCTTC
TRBV2	NA	TRBD2	TRBJ2-7	CASSESGKGHEQYF	TGTGCCAGCAGCGAAAGCGGGAAGGGCCACGAGCAGTACTTC
TRBV6-6	few	NA	TRBJ1-6	CASSTPTGSNSPLHF	TGTGCCAGCAGCACACCTACAGGGTCTAATTCACCCCTCCACTTT
TRBV4-1	NA	TRBD1	TRBJ1-5	CASSPGTGIGQPQHF	TGCGCCAGCAGCCCAGGGACAGGGATCGGTCAGCCCCAGCATTTT
TRBV5-1	NA	TRBD2	TRBJ2-7	CASSSQGGTSYEQYF	TGCGCCAGCAGCTCCCAAGGGGGGACTAGCTACGAGCAGTACTTC
TRBV6-1	NA	NA	TRBJ2-5	CASGQETQYF	TGTGCCAGCGGCCAAGAGACCCAGTACTTC
TRBV25-1	NA	NA	TRBJ2-2	CASSLAPGELFF	TGTGCCAGCAGTTTGGCGCCCGGGGAGCTGTTTTTT
TRBV10-3	NA	NA	TRBJ1-1	CAISEITEAFF	TGTGCCATCAGTGAAATCACTGAAGCTTTCTTT
TRBV5-1	NA	NA	TRBJ2-7	CASSLIGVNPEQYF	TGCGCCAGCAGCTTGATAGGGGTAAACCCCGAGCAGTACTTC
TRBV5-1	NA	TRBD2	TRBJ2-1	CASSRDLAGGRNEQFF	TGCGCCAGCAGCCGAGATCTAGCGGGAGGTCGCAATGAGCAGTTCTTC
TRBV4-1	once	NA	TRBJ2-5	CASSQEKAETQYF	TGCGCCAGCAGCCAAGAAAAGGCGGAGACCCAGTACTTC
TRBV28	NA	TRBD1	TRBJ2-3	CASSSTGTGGRDTQYF	TGTGCCAGCAGTTCAACCGGGACAGGGGGCAGAGATACGCAGTATTTT
TRBV9	NA	NA	TRBJ1-2	CASSVVSRADPNYGYTF	TGTGCCAGCAGCGTAGTTAGTAGGGCCGATCCTAACTATGGCTACACCTTC
TRBV5-1	NA	NA	TRBJ1-3	CASSLEGSSNTIYF	TGCGCCAGCAGCTTGGAGGGCAGTTCGAACACCATATATTTT
TRBV7-2	NA	NA	TRBJ2-2	CASSRGEGISGELFF	TGTGCCAGCAGTCGGGGCGAGGGCATCTCCGGGGAGCTGTTTTTT
TRBV4-1	NA	NA	TRBJ2-6	CASSHATSSGANVLTF	TGCGCCAGCAGCCACGCAACGTCCTCTGGGGCCAACGTCCTGACTTTC
TRBV4-1	NA	NA	TRBJ2-1	CASSQPIQEQFF	TGCGCCAGCAGCCAACCGATTCAGGAGCAGTTCTTC
TRBV29-1	NA	TRBD1	TRBJ1-1	CSVGDRGAPITAEAFF	TGCAGCGTTGGGGACAGGGGCGCGCCTATCACCGCTGAAGCTTTCTTT
TRBV5-4	NA	NA	TRBJ2-3	CASSGNWMDTQYF	TGTGCCAGCAGCGGAAATTGGATGGATACGCAGTATTTT
TRBV6-6	NA	NA	TRBJ2-7	CASSYSTQFEQYF	TGTGCCAGCAGTTACTCGACTCAATTCGAGCAGTACTTC
TRBV11-2	NA	NA	TRBJ2-7	CASTPSYEQYF	TGTGCCAGCACGCCATCCTACGAGCAGTACTTC
TRBV7-2	NA	NA	TRBJ2-1	CASSSRRGNEQFF	TGTGCCAGCAGCTCCCGAAGGGGTAATGAGCAGTTCTTC
TRBV10-1	once	TRBD1	TRBJ2-2	CASSGDRWAGELFF	TGCGCCAGCAGTGGGGACAGATGGGCCGGGGAGCTGTTTTTT
TRBV5-1	NA	NA	TRBJ2-7	CASSFGGYEQYF	TGCGCCAGCAGCTTTGGAGGCTACGAGCAGTACTTC
TRBV6-1	NA	TRBD1	TRBJ1-5	CASRNGQGVGSPHF	TGTGCCAGCAGGAACGGACAGGGGGTAGGTTCCCCCCATTTT
TRBV15	once	TRBD2	TRBJ2-3	CATSREGLAGGLSTDTQYF	TGTGCCACCAGCAGAGAGGGGCTAGCGGGGGGACTTAGCACAGATACGCAGTATTTT
TRBV11-1	NA	NA	TRBJ2-5	CASSHETGTAETQYF	TGTGCCAGCAGCCACGAAACCGGGACCGCGGAGACCCAGTACTTC
TRBV11-2	few	NA	TRBJ1-3	CASSTAQRTDTIYF	TGTGCCAGCAGCACGGCCCAGCGAACGGACACCATATATTTT
TRBV5-1	NA	NA	TRBJ1-2	CASSLGQQGYTF	TGCGCCAGCAGCTTGGGACAGCAAGGCTACACCTTC
TRBV4-1	NA	NA	TRBJ1-4	CASSHLTGTANEKLFF	TGCGCCAGCAGCCACCTCACGGGGACTGCGAATGAAAAACTGTTTTTT
TRBV7-9	NA	NA	TRBJ2-1	CASSLDPWSSYNEQFF	TGTGCCAGCAGCTTAGACCCCTGGAGCTCCTACAATGAGCAGTTCTTC
TRBV6-4	NA	NA	TRBJ1-2	CASSDGRGGYTF	TGTGCCAGCAGTGACGGGAGGGGCGGCTACACCTTC
TRBV4-1	NA	NA	TRBJ1-3	CASSQGGNTIYF	TGCGCCAGCAGCCAAGGTGGAAACACCATATATTTT
TRBV11-3	NA	NA	TRBJ2-7	CASSLDNHEQYF	TGTGCCAGCAGCTTAGATAACCACGAGCAGTACTTC
TRBV7-2	NA	NA	TRBJ2-3	CASSSFIDTQYF	TGTGCCAGCAGCTCATTTATTGATACGCAGTATTTT
TRBV10-1	NA	NA	TRBJ2-1	CASSEEGAVSEQFF	TGCGCCAGCAGTGAGGAGGGCGCGGTGAGTGAGCAGTTCTTC